This entry lists 32 T cell receptor beta chains sequenced from one sample in a study of blood T cells in healthy people across ages. Primers used in a second PCR of roughly 6 to 12 cycles were a sample-barcoded 5' primer and a J-beta primer mix. Each CDR3 protein gets one entry after TCRdb re-called the 5' RACE reads with MiXCR. The repertoire includes about 1.8 million distinct CDR3 sequences, around half of them detected once, and around 2.1% sits in the top ten. The sequenced material came from blood. These receptors came from a woman between 35 and 50 years old in good health.

The chain combines TRBV24-1 with TRBJ2-5; no clear D. This CDR3 region has 15 residues. V lost 0 bases and J lost 0, with 7 bases in between. Looked up from germline, CDR1 is KGHDR and CDR2 is SFDVKD. The CDR3 DNA sequence: TGTGCCACCAGTGATTTGAGTCGAGACCAAGAGACCCAGTACTTC. Its translation is CATSDLSRDQETQYF.

This clonotype came up once. The chain is built from TRBV29-1 and TRBJ2-1; 9 bases line up with TRBD1. The CDR3 is 15 amino acids. Germline CDR1 SQVTM, CDR2 ANQGSEA. Trimming took 5 bases from V and 4 from J; bases not matched to a gene: 9. The CDR3 sequence: CSVTTGGAEYNEQFF. CDR3 DNA sequence: TGCAGCGTTACAACAGGGGGCGCGGAATACAATGAGCAGTTCTTC.

This clonotype was seen a handful of times. The V and J genes are TRBV6-5 and TRBJ1-1; perhaps TRBD1 as D (6 bases). Germline assignment: CDR1 MNHEY and CDR2 SVGAGI. CDR3 length: 15 amino acids. Trimming left V 5 bases short and J 1 base short, with 14 bases between. This CDR3 reads CASSAQGSPNTEAFF. CDR3 coding DNA: TGTGCCAGCAGTGCGCAGGGGAGCCCGAACACTGAAGCTTTCTTT.

The chain has TRBV20-1 and TRBJ2-3; 8 bases agree with TRBD1. Trimming took 4 bases from V and 6 from J; bases not matched to a gene: 9. CDR1 is DFQATT, CDR2 SNEGSKA, per germline (reference sequence). This CDR3 has 14 amino acids. CDR3 DNA sequence: TGCAGTGCTACGGACAGGGTTAAAGGGGATACGCAGTATTTT. This translates into CSATDRVKGDTQYF.

The chain is built from TRBV28 and TRBJ2-1; D is undetermined. V was pared by 11 bases and J by 14 bases, with 25 bases between. CDR1 and CDR2 from the germline V gene are MDHEN and SYDVKM. The CDR3 sequence is 13 residues long. CDR3 region: CASTVRTADGKFF. The CDR3 DNA sequence: TGTGCCTCAACGGTAAGGACGGCTGATGGGAAGTTCTTC.

V usage is TRBV6-1 and J usage is TRBJ2-3, with D perhaps TRBD1 (6 bases). The V end was cut by 10 bases, the J end by 6 bases, with 17 bases between. The germline V gene encodes CDR1 MNHNS and CDR2 SASEGT. The CDR3 has 13 amino acids. DNA of the CDR3: TGTGCCACCCGGGACATTACCACGGATACGCAGTATTTT. Translating gives CATRDITTDTQYF.

The chain recombines TRBV15 with TRBJ1-2; 7 bases map to TRBD1. V gave up 2 bases and J gave up 5 bases; unmatched junction bases: 5. The CDR3 consists of 14 residues. The germline CDR1 and CDR2 sequences are LNHNV and YYDKDF (reference sequence). Written as DNA, the CDR3 is TGTGCCACCAGCAGACAGGGACAGATTTATGGCTACACCTTC. This codes for CATSRQGQIYGYTF.

This clonotype occurred once. This chain joins TRBV6-5 and TRBJ2-1; 8 bases line up with TRBD2. With V trimmed by 0 bases and J by 0 bases, 7 bases remained unmatched. The CDR3 consists of 18 residues. Germline V CDR1 and CDR2: MNHEY, SVGAGI. CDR3 residues: CASSYSGRTSGSYNEQFF. The CDR3 nucleotides read TGTGCCAGCAGTTACTCGGGACGAACTAGCGGCTCCTACAATGAGCAGTTCTTC.

The chain has TRBV12-3 or TRBV12-4 and TRBJ1-5; no definite D call. V was cut by 0 bases and J by 7 bases, with 7 bases left in between. This CDR3 has 13 residues. The CDR3: CASSLAVGQPQHF. The CDR3 DNA sequence: TGTGCCAGCAGTTTAGCGGTAGGGCAGCCCCAGCATTTT.

The chain combines TRBV6-2 or TRBV6-3 with TRBJ2-5; tentatively, D is TRBD1 (5 bases). There are 14 residues in the CDR3. The V gene lost 7 bases and the J gene lost 0 bases, with 12 bases spanning the gap. From germline, CDR1 is MNHEY and CDR2 SVGEGT. CDR3 sequence: CASKSNRNQETQYF. The CDR3 region has the DNA TGTGCCAGCAAAAGCAACAGGAACCAAGAGACCCAGTACTTC.

The chain links TRBV24-1 to TRBJ2-3, with a weak D call TRBD2 (6 bases). In germline, CDR1 is KGHDR, CDR2 SFDVKD. The CDR3 has 16 amino acids. V gave up 4 bases and J gave up 4 bases, with 17 bases separating them. CDR3 bases: TGTGCCACCAGTGACTTTCCTTGGAGGGATTCAGATACGCAGTATTTT. It encodes CATSDFPWRDSDTQYF.

Comments on this clonotype: The junction departs from germline at one end; a sequencing error may be responsible. In DNA form, the CDR3 reads TGTGCCGGCAGTTACTCGGAACCCGCCAAAAACATTCAGTACTTC. Translated: CAGSYSEPAKNIQYF. The V and J genes are TRBV6-5 and TRBJ2-4; D unresolved. There are 15 residues in the CDR3. The germline V gene encodes CDR1 MNHEY and CDR2 SVGAGI.

This chain uses TRBV7-3 with TRBJ1-1; TRBD1 matches at 7 bases. V was pared by 5 bases and J by 6 bases, with 9 bases of the junction left unmatched. CDR1 and CDR2 (germline): SGHTA, FQGTGA. There are 14 residues in the CDR3. The DNA of the CDR3 is TGTGCCAGCAGCCCCGCGACAGGGCGGGCTGAAGCTTTCTTT. Translation gives CASSPATGRAEAFF.

The V and J genes are TRBV4-3 and TRBJ2-1; the D gene is possibly TRBD2 (7 bases). Trimming took 3 bases from V and 6 from J, leaving 18 bases between them. CDR1 LGHNA and CDR2 YSLEER come from the germline V gene. This CDR3 comprises 16 residues. The CDR3 DNA reads as TGCGCCAGCAGCCACCCCCGGGGGGCCGTTACCAATGAGCAGTTCTTC. This translates into CASSHPRGAVTNEQFF.

The chain uses TRBV20-1 and TRBJ2-3; D possibly matches TRBD1 or TRBD2 (5 bases each). Trimming removed 6 bases at V and 0 bases at J, with 13 bases between. Germline CDR1 reads DFQATT; CDR2 reads SNEGSKA (reference sequence). The CDR3 is 14 amino acids. CDR3 protein: CSAGDPTSTDTQYF. DNA of the CDR3: TGCAGTGCGGGGGACCCTACAAGCACAGATACGCAGTATTTT.

This clonotype was detected only a few times. The V and J genes are TRBV20-1 and TRBJ2-7, with no clear D. CDR1 is DFQATT and CDR2 is SNEGSKA in the germline V gene (reference sequence). The V end lost 3 bases, the J end lost 1 base, and 7 bases lay between the germline ends. This CDR3 region has 12 residues. The CDR3 region is CSARKGSYEQYF. CDR3 bases: TGCAGTGCTAGGAAGGGATCCTACGAGCAGTACTTC.

For this clonotype: A clone one base away is much larger, so this may be a read error. The V gene is TRBV7-8, the J gene TRBJ2-1; no clear D gene. Trimming removed 4 bases from V and 6 bases from J, with 7 bases in between. This CDR3 comprises 12 residues. CDR1 SGHVS and CDR2 FQNEAQ come from the germline V gene. CDR3 region: CASSSPCNEQFF. CDR3 in DNA: TGTGCCAGCAGCTCCCCCTGCAATGAGCAGTTCTTC.

The chain combines TRBV12-3 or TRBV12-4 with TRBJ2-1; D unclear. This CDR3 is 15 amino acids long. The V and J ends lost 3 bases and 0 bases respectively, with 9 bases between them. Here the CDR3 reads CASSFRRNSYNEQFF. The CDR3 DNA reads as TGTGCCAGCAGTTTTCGGCGGAACTCCTACAATGAGCAGTTCTTC.

This clonotype was detected a few times. The J gene is TRBJ2-1, the V gene TRBV6-2 or TRBV6-3, with D possibly being TRBD2 (5 bases). The CDR3 sequence is 14 residues long. With 2 bases removed from V and 5 bases from J, the gap between germline ends came to 10 bases. Germline V gene lookup returns CDR1 MNHEY and CDR2 SVGEGT. CDR3 nucleotide sequence: TGTGCCAGCAGTTACGGCGGACTCAACAATGAGCAGTTCTTC. Its protein is CASSYGGLNNEQFF.

On this clonotype itself: One end of the junction does not line up with germline, which may come from a read error. The genes are TRBV5-1 and TRBJ2-7, with 8 bases that match TRBD1. The germline gives CDR1 SGHRS, CDR2 YFSETQ. This CDR3 is built from 16 residues. CDR3 protein: CASSLFPGQGGYEQYF. CDR3 bases: TGCGCCAGTAGCTTGTTCCCCGGACAGGGCGGGTACGAGCAGTACTTC.

This clonotype has just a few counts. This sequence joins TRBV4-2 and TRBJ2-5, with 8 bases lining up with TRBD2. Germline V gives CDR1 LGHNA, CDR2 YNFKEQ. The V segment lost 5 bases and the J segment 5 bases; nucleotides outside the gene matches: 16. The CDR3 consists of 17 residues. The CDR3 reads CASSFSPGGALGETQYF. CDR3 in DNA: TGTGCCAGCAGCTTCTCTCCCGGGGGGGCCCTAGGTGAGACCCAGTACTTC.

This clonotype occurred many times. The chain joins TRBV7-2 to TRBJ2-7; D gene unclear. The germline CDR1 and CDR2 sequences are SGHTA and FQGNSA. V was shortened by 6 bases and J by 2 bases, with 8 bases between the two germline ends. The CDR3 is made up of 12 amino acids. The CDR3 DNA follows: TGTGCCAGCAGTTTACTTACCTACGAGCAGTACTTC. This codes for CASSLLTYEQYF.

The V gene is TRBV12-3 or TRBV12-4, the J gene TRBJ2-5, with TRBD1 matching over 11 bases. CDR3 length: 15 amino acids. J was trimmed by 5 bases and V by 3 bases; bases with no gene match: 5. CDR3 loop: CASSLGQGVRETQYF. The CDR3 region has the DNA TGTGCCAGCAGTTTGGGACAGGGGGTACGCGAGACCCAGTACTTC.

About this clonotype: One end of the junction varies from germline; a read error may be responsible. CDR3 in DNA: TGCGCCTGCAGCCAAGATTTTGTCCCTGAGGACGAGCAGTACTTC. It codes for CACSQDFVPEDEQYF. This chain links TRBV4-3 with TRBJ2-7; no clear D. The CDR3 runs 15 residues. Germline V gene sequence: CDR1 LGHNA, CDR2 YSLEER.

This clonotype was recorded a few times. The chain links TRBV7-2 to TRBJ1-2, with D perhaps matching TRBD1 (5 bases). The germline V gene encodes CDR1 SGHTA and CDR2 FQGNSA. V was trimmed by 3 bases and J by 8 bases, leaving 10 bases between them. The CDR3 extends over 12 amino acids. The CDR3 spells CASSFEGRGYTF. CDR3 nucleotides: TGTGCCAGCAGCTTTGAGGGGCGAGGCTACACCTTC.

This chain joins TRBV2 and TRBJ1-2, with 8 bases lining up with TRBD1. The ends lost 9 bases at V and 7 bases at J; junction bases unmatched: 13. This CDR3 has 14 residues. The germline CDR1 and CDR2 sequences are SNHLY and FYNNEI. The CDR3 is CASPEGGQAGGYTF. The CDR3 DNA reads TGTGCCAGTCCCGAGGGGGGACAGGCTGGTGGCTACACCTTC.

The genes are TRBV4-3 and TRBJ2-3, with a tentative D call TRBD2 (6 bases). Germline V gives CDR1 LGHNA, CDR2 YSLEER. Trimming cost V 0 bases and J 2 bases, with 15 bases left between them. This CDR3 is built from 17 residues. CDR3 loop: CASSQDLGRGPTDTQYF. DNA for the CDR3: TGCGCCAGCAGCCAAGATTTGGGGCGGGGACCCACAGATACGCAGTATTTT.

The chain employs TRBV9 and TRBJ2-1, with 10 bases identical to TRBD2. The V segment lost 2 bases and the J segment 2 bases; nucleotides outside the gene matches: 1. The CDR3 is made up of 15 amino acids. Germline CDR1 reads SGDLS; CDR2 reads YYNGEE. CDR3 sequence (DNA): TGTGCCAGCAGCGTTCTAGCGGGAGCCTACAATGAGCAGTTCTTC. Translation: CASSVLAGAYNEQFF.

The V call is TRBV25-1, the J call TRBJ1-2; no firm D call. Germline CDR1 reads MGHDK; CDR2 reads SYGVNS. Trimming took 5 bases from V and 4 from J, leaving 17 bases between them. The CDR3 is made up of 15 amino acids. CDR3 nucleotides: TGTGCCAGCAGTCTCCTGGGTAGGGAGGCCTATGGCTACACCTTC. Translated, it gives CASSLLGREAYGYTF.

DNA of the CDR3: TGTGCCAGCAGCCAAGTGGGTTTCGGCACAGATACGCAGTATTTT. Translated, it gives CASSQVGFGTDTQYF. This sequence joins TRBV11-2 and TRBJ2-3; no firm D call. V was cut by 5 bases and J by 1 base, with 13 bases left in between. CDR1 is SGHAT and CDR2 is FQNNGV in the germline V gene. The CDR3 has 15 residues.

Here the CDR3 reads CASSTGGLFSYNEQFF. CDR3 nucleotide sequence: TGTGCCAGCAGTACGGGGGGGCTATTCTCCTACAATGAGCAGTTCTTC. The chain uses TRBV3-1 and TRBJ2-1; 8 bases agree with TRBD2. CDR1 and CDR2 from the germline V gene are LGHDT and YNNKEL (reference sequence). The CDR3 spans 16 residues. J was trimmed by 0 bases and V by 6 bases; bases with no gene match: 7.

With respect to this clonotype: A read error may produce the germline difference seen at one junction end. V and J are TRBV20-1 and TRBJ1-6, with unresolved D. Per the germline V gene, CDR1 is DFQATT and CDR2 is SNEGSKA (reference sequence). This CDR3 has 16 residues. The CDR3 loop reads CSALSDRSSYSSPLHF. CDR3 in DNA: TGCAGTGCTTTAAGCGACCGGAGCTCCTATAGTTCACCCCTCCACTTT.